This T cell receptor beta chain was sequenced for a study of blood T cell repertoires in COVID-19. CDR1 and CDR2 (germline): SGHTA, FQGNSA. V was pared by 5 bases and J by 10 bases, with 8 bases of the junction left unmatched. This CDR3 is 15 amino acids long. Here immunoSEQ multiplex PCR was the method, and the copy in TCRdb shows in-frame clones only, minus some. The data show approximately 40,000 clones, roughly 88% seen once. Sequenced input: peripheral blood. The chain employs TRBV7-2 and TRBJ1-6; 10 positions agree with TRBD1. The sequence came from a human donor in a cohort sampled during active COVID-19. Here the CDR3 reads CASSTRTGGGSPLHF. The CDR3 DNA reads TGTGCCAGCAGCACCCGGACAGGGGGGGGGTCACCCCTCCACTTT.